The 23 T cell receptor beta chains reported below all come from one sample, sequenced in a study of T-cell reconstitution after alpha-beta-depleted transplantation in children. Preparation of the TCRbeta library used unique molecular identifiers. TCRdb used MiXCR to reprocess the PCR reads, holding one entry per CDR3 protein. The table shows roughly 400,000 distinct CDR3 sequences, with 43% occurring only once. This material consisted of PBMCs, taken before TCRalphabeta/CD19-depleted stem cell transplant. The source is a girl aged 2 to 9 with aplastic anemia, due to receive a stem cell transplant.

At least ten counts were recorded for this clonotype. The V gene is TRBV5-1, the J gene TRBJ2-2; D possibly corresponds to TRBD1 (6 bases). Germline lookup yields CDR1 SGHRS and CDR2 YFSETQ. The CDR3 sequence is 15 residues long. Trimming cost V 3 bases and J 4 bases, with 13 bases left between them. CDR3 in amino acids: CASSSNTGFTGELFF. The CDR3 DNA follows: TGCGCCAGCAGCTCGAACACAGGGTTCACCGGGGAGCTGTTTTTT.

This clonotype was observed a handful of times. This rearrangement joins TRBV6-5 to TRBJ2-5; D is uncertain. The V end lost 2 bases, the J end lost 5 bases, and 9 bases lay between the germline ends. CDR1 is MNHEY, CDR2 SVGAGI, per germline. The CDR3 totals 13 residues. CDR3 residues: CASSYVAAETQYF. Written as DNA, the CDR3 is TGTGCCAGCAGTTACGTGGCCGCGGAGACCCAGTACTTC.

This sequence joins TRBV12-3 or TRBV12-4 and TRBJ2-1; D possibly uses TRBD1 or TRBD2 (7 bases each). V dropped 5 bases and J dropped 4 bases, with 15 bases sitting between them. The CDR3 runs to 15 residues. CDR3 bases: TGTGCCAGCAGTGGGAGGGACAGAATATACAATGAGCAGTTCTTC. Encoded protein: CASSGRDRIYNEQFF.

In nucleotides, the CDR3 is TGTGCCAGCAGTTGGGGGACACTCAACACTGAAGCTTTCTTT. This gives the protein CASSWGTLNTEAFF. The genes are TRBV12-3 or TRBV12-4 and TRBJ1-1; D might be TRBD1 (6 bases). The V gene lost 4 bases and the J gene lost 2 bases, with 11 bases spanning the gap. The CDR3 covers 14 residues.

This sequence joins TRBV2 and TRBJ2-2, with D possibly being TRBD1 or TRBD2 (5 bases each). Trimming cost V 7 bases and J 7 bases, with 10 bases left between them. The CDR3 contains 12 residues. CDR1 and CDR2 (germline): SNHLY, FYNNEI. The CDR3 DNA reads TGTGCCAGCACGTGGGGGAACGGGGAGCTGTTTTTT. It codes for CASTWGNGELFF.

V is TRBV12-3 or TRBV12-4 and J is TRBJ2-2, with 8 bases that match TRBD2. CDR3 length: 17 amino acids. After removal of 5 bases from V and 7 bases from J, the junction contained 15 bases not matched to a gene. CDR3 bases: TGTGCCAGCAGTCCCGCTGGACTAGCCCCAGGGAGCGGGGAGCTGTTTTTT. Its protein product is CASSPAGLAPGSGELFF.

There are many counts of this clonotype. This chain links TRBV7-9 with TRBJ2-1; the D gene is possibly TRBD2 (6 bases). CDR1 and CDR2 from the germline V gene are SEHNR and FQNEAQ (reference sequence). V lost 5 bases to trimming and J lost 4 bases, with 9 bases between them. The CDR3 extends over 13 amino acids. CDR3 residues: CASSGAGYNEQFF. The CDR3 DNA sequence: TGTGCCAGCAGCGGCGCGGGGTACAATGAGCAGTTCTTC.

This clonotype occurred many times. This chain links TRBV3-1 with TRBJ2-1; D gene uncertain. CDR3 length equals 15 residues. The germline V and J ends were trimmed by 0 bases and 5 bases, with 11 bases remaining between them. CDR1 and CDR2 (germline): LGHDT, YNNKEL (reference sequence). CDR3 sequence: CASSQDRGTHNEQFF. DNA of the CDR3: TGTGCCAGCAGCCAAGATCGTGGAACCCACAATGAGCAGTTCTTC.

This chain uses TRBV7-2 with TRBJ2-7, with D uncertain. V was pared by 5 bases and J by 3 bases, with 14 bases between. The CDR3 loop spans 14 amino acids. Germline V gene sequence: CDR1 SGHTA, CDR2 FQGNSA. CDR3 in amino acids: CASSPSGQHYEQYF. The CDR3 DNA follows: TGTGCCAGCAGCCCATCGGGCCAGCACTACGAGCAGTACTTC.

This CDR3 reads CSAFGTSGGETQYF. The DNA for the CDR3 is TGCAGTGCGTTCGGGACTAGCGGTGGCGAGACCCAGTACTTC. This chain connects TRBV20-1 to TRBJ2-5; 11 bases match TRBD2. Germline V gene sequence: CDR1 DFQATT, CDR2 SNEGSKA (reference sequence). V shed 6 bases, J shed 5 bases, and the junction held 8 bases outside the gene matches. CDR3 length: 14 amino acids.

The chain employs TRBV7-8 and TRBJ2-2; 8 bases are shared with TRBD2. J gave up 4 bases and V 7 bases, and 11 bases lay outside the gene matches. This CDR3 spans 16 amino acids. Germline loops: CDR1 SGHVS, CDR2 FQNEAQ. CDR3 amino acids: CASKEGLEIGTGELFF. CDR3 DNA sequence: TGTGCCAGCAAAGAGGGACTAGAGATCGGCACCGGGGAGCTGTTTTTT.

The chain joins TRBV20-1 to TRBJ1-4, with unresolved D. The CDR3 loop spans 11 amino acids. The V end was cut by 2 bases, the J end by 8 bases, with 6 bases between. Germline CDR1 DFQATT, CDR2 SNEGSKA (reference sequence). CDR3 in DNA: TGCAGTGCTAGATCCCGGGAAAAACTGTTTTTT. This sequence encodes CSARSREKLFF.

Ten or more counts support this clonotype. The chain links TRBV11-2 to TRBJ1-1; D is unclear. The CDR3 totals 13 residues. Germline V gene sequence: CDR1 SGHAT, CDR2 FQNNGV. Trimming pared 1 base from V and 6 bases from J, leaving 9 bases between. The CDR3: CASSLGSNSEAFF. For the CDR3, the DNA is TGTGCCAGCAGCTTAGGAAGTAACTCTGAAGCTTTCTTT.

This chain connects TRBV20-1 to TRBJ2-7; TRBD1 aligns across 10 bases. The CDR3 totals 14 residues. The V segment lost 6 bases and the J segment 2 bases; nucleotides outside the gene matches: 7. Germline V gene lookup returns CDR1 DFQATT and CDR2 SNEGSKA (reference sequence). CDR3 nucleotides: TGCAGTGCGGCACTGGGGACAGGGGCCTACGAGCAGTACTTC. It yields the protein CSAALGTGAYEQYF.

The chain employs TRBV29-1 and TRBJ2-7; TRBD2 is a possible D gene (6 bases). Germline assignment: CDR1 SQVTM and CDR2 ANQGSEA. The CDR3 is 13 residues long. V was clipped by 4 bases and J by 0 bases, with 10 bases between them. The CDR3 sequence is CSVGGALSYEQYF. For the CDR3, the DNA is TGCAGCGTTGGCGGGGCCCTCTCCTACGAGCAGTACTTC.

This clonotype was seen a handful of times. The CDR3 reads CASSTGINSNQPQHF. The CDR3 DNA reads as TGTGCCAGCAGTACAGGGATAAATAGCAATCAGCCCCAGCATTTT. The chain couples TRBV7-2 to TRBJ1-5, with D tentatively TRBD1 (6 bases). The CDR3 loop spans 15 amino acids. The V gene's germline CDR1 is SGHTA and CDR2 FQGNSA. V was clipped by 6 bases and J by 0 bases, with 12 bases between them.

This clonotype has only a few counts. The V gene is TRBV6-2 or TRBV6-3, the J gene TRBJ2-3; TRBD2 might be the D (6 bases). This CDR3 is 16 amino acids long. V lost 0 bases to trimming and J lost 3 bases, with 13 bases between them. CDR1 and CDR2 (germline): MNHEY, SVGEGT. CDR3 in amino acids: CASSYSSGESTDTQYF. CDR3 nucleotide sequence: TGTGCCAGCAGTTACTCTTCGGGAGAGTCGACAGATACGCAGTATTTT.

This clonotype was counted a few times. The chain employs TRBV20-1 and TRBJ2-5; the match to TRBD2 covers 9 bases. From germline, CDR1 is DFQATT and CDR2 SNEGSKA (reference sequence). V dropped 1 base and J dropped 2; count of bases not matched to a gene: 2. This CDR3 has 14 amino acids. The DNA for the CDR3 is TGCAGTGCTAGAGGACTAGCGGCACAAGAGACCCAGTACTTC. This gives the protein CSARGLAAQETQYF.

The rearrangement links TRBV11-3 to TRBJ2-1; D tentatively fits TRBD1 or TRBD2 (5 bases each). The germline gives CDR1 SGHNT, CDR2 YENEEA. The CDR3 is made up of 15 amino acids. V lost 5 bases to trimming and J lost 3 bases, with 14 bases between them. The CDR3 DNA is TGTGCCAGCAGCCCTTACGAGGGGCGCTACAATGAGCAGTTCTTC. It yields the protein CASSPYEGRYNEQFF.

The table lists this clonotype with many counts. The J gene is TRBJ1-2, the V gene TRBV3-1; D is ambiguous. The CDR3 loop spans 12 amino acids. Germline assignment: CDR1 LGHDT and CDR2 YNNKEL (reference sequence). Trimming shortened V by 1 base and J by 10 bases, and 10 bases separated the two germline ends. In nucleotides, the CDR3 is TGTGCCAGCAGCCAAGGGGAAGCGGACTACACCTTC. This codes for CASSQGEADYTF.

Ten or more counts support this clonotype. CDR3 nucleotide sequence: TGCAGTGCTAGACGACTAGGTAGCGGGAGATACAACGAGCAGTACTTC. This sequence encodes CSARRLGSGRYNEQYF. The chain joins TRBV20-1 to TRBJ2-7, with TRBD2 identical over 9 bases. In germline, CDR1 is DFQATT, CDR2 SNEGSKA (reference sequence). The V and J ends lost 2 bases and 5 bases, in that order; junction bases with no gene match: 13. CDR3 length equals 16 residues.

This clonotype was observed a handful of times. The CDR3, as DNA: TGTGCCAGCAATCAGCCCCAGCATTTT. Protein sequence: CASNQPQHF. The chain couples TRBV7-2 to TRBJ1-5; D is ambiguous. Germline values: CDR1 SGHTA, CDR2 FQGNSA. Trimming pared 7 bases from V and 5 bases from J, leaving 0 bases between. The CDR3 spans 9 residues.

This clonotype was seen more than once but under ten times. This rearrangement joins TRBV29-1 to TRBJ2-3; 12 positions match TRBD2. The CDR3 is 16 amino acids. Per the germline V gene, CDR1 is SQVTM and CDR2 is ANQGSEA. Germline trimming cut 6 bases from V and 6 bases from J; bases unmatched to any gene: 13. CDR3 in amino acids: CSVFDRLAGVDDTQYF. The CDR3 DNA is TGCAGCGTCTTTGATCGACTAGCGGGAGTTGATGATACGCAGTATTTT.